Presented here are 16 T cell receptor beta chains from one specimen sequenced in a study of blood T cells in healthy people across ages. Primed by a sample-barcoded 5' primer and a J-beta primer mix, a second PCR proceeded for about 6 to 12 cycles. TCRdb used MiXCR to reprocess the 5' RACE reads, holding one entry per CDR3 protein. Of 630,000 or so distinct CDR3 sequences listed, roughly 30% are singletons. Sample: blood. The receptors originated from a woman of 80 years or more in good health.

The chain recombines TRBV7-2 with TRBJ1-5, with D possibly TRBD1 on 6 matching bases. The CDR3 extends over 14 amino acids. V dropped 4 bases and J dropped 6 bases, with 13 bases sitting between them. The V gene's germline CDR1 is SGHTA and CDR2 FQGNSA. CDR3 nucleotide sequence: TGTGCCAGCAGCTCCGGACAGCTCATTCAGCCCCAGCATTTT. Translating it yields CASSSGQLIQPQHF.

Regarding this clonotype: A read error may be the cause here, since a much bigger clone is one base away. No conserved phenylalanine or tryptophan ends this CDR3, so it is likely a read error. J is TRBJ1-5 and V is TRBV15; D remains ambiguous. CDR1 is LNHNV and CDR2 is YYDKDF in the germline V gene (reference sequence). CDR3 length: 12 residues. V gave up 1 base and J gave up 7 bases, with 5 bases separating them. DNA of the CDR3: TGTGCCACCAGCAGAGTCGACCAGCCCCAGCATTGT. Translating it yields CATSRVDQPQHC.

This clonotype was observed a few times. This clone may be a read error of a much larger clone one base away. V gene TRBV3-1 combines with J gene TRBJ2-5; TRBD2 is a possible D gene (6 bases). The last part of the DNA fits TRBJ2-7 better; the J call may be wrong. CDR3 length: 17 amino acids. Per the germline V gene, CDR1 is LGHDT and CDR2 is YNNKEL (reference sequence). CDR3 amino acids: CASSQDVGGVSFYEQYF. The CDR3, as DNA: TGTGCCAGCAGCCAAGATGTGGGAGGTGTTTCCTTCTACGAGCAGTACTTC.

This clonotype was found many times. The chain couples TRBV7-2 to TRBJ1-5; 7 bases line up with TRBD1. The CDR3 has 15 amino acids. V lost 5 bases to trimming and J lost 6 bases; unmatched junction nucleotides: 10. CDR1 and CDR2 (germline): SGHTA, FQGNSA. CDR3 DNA: TGTGCCAGCAGCGTAAGACAGGGAATCGGTCAGCCCCAGCATTTT. Amino acid sequence: CASSVRQGIGQPQHF.

There are many counts of this clonotype. This chain links TRBV11-2 with TRBJ2-3; the match to TRBD1 covers 11 bases. J was trimmed by 4 bases and V by 4 bases; bases with no gene match: 4. Germline V gives CDR1 SGHAT, CDR2 FQNNGV. CDR3 length equals 15 residues. The CDR3 nucleotides are TGTGCCAGCAGCTCGGACAGGGGGCGCCCAGATACGCAGTATTTT. It specifies CASSSDRGRPDTQYF.

Points on this clonotype: A much larger clone sits a single nucleotide away, making a read error possible. The V and J genes are TRBV28 and TRBJ2-1; possible D gene TRBD1, 6 bases. This CDR3 comprises 15 residues. V dropped 4 bases and J dropped 10 bases, with 20 bases sitting between them. Germline CDR1 reads MDHEN; CDR2 reads SYDVKM. This chain's CDR3 is CASSSPPGQSYEQFF. The CDR3 nucleotides read TGTGCCAGCAGTTCCCCCCCGGGACAATCCTACGAGCAGTTCTTC. Variable domain in full (rest from reference TRBV28 and TRBJ2-1): DVKVTQSSRYLVKRTGEKVFLECVQDMDHENMFWYRQDPGLGLRLIYFSYDVKMKEKGDIPEGYSVSREKKERFSLILESASTNQTSMYLCASSSPPGQSYEQFFGPGTRLTVL.

At least ten counts were recorded for this clonotype. The rearrangement joins TRBV7-3 to TRBJ2-1; 7 bases line up with TRBD2. This CDR3 contains 15 residues. CDR1 is SGHTA, CDR2 FQGTGA, per germline. The J segment lost 8 bases and the V segment lost 2 bases, leaving 9 bases of the junction unmatched. The CDR3 sequence: CASSLGTGTIDEQFF. Here the CDR3 DNA reads TGTGCCAGCAGCTTAGGAACGGGGACTATCGATGAGCAGTTCTTC.

As for this clonotype: One base away lies a much larger clone, so this may be a sequencing read error. The chain employs TRBV4-2 and TRBJ2-7, with 11 positions matching TRBD2. The CDR3 has 18 amino acids. CDR1 is LGHNA and CDR2 is YNFKEQ in the germline V gene. Germline trimming cut 0 bases from V and 9 bases from J; bases unmatched to any gene: 16. The CDR3 sequence is CASSQETSGGQLGARQYF. Here the CDR3 DNA reads TGTGCCAGCAGCCAAGAAACTAGCGGGGGCCAGTTAGGCGCTCGGCAGTACTTC.

For the CDR3, the DNA is TGTGCCAGCAGTTACTCGGACAGGGGGCAGTATGGCTACACCTTC. Translating gives CASSYSDRGQYGYTF. The V gene is TRBV6-2 or TRBV6-3, the J gene TRBJ1-2, with 11 positions matching TRBD1. The germline V gene has CDR1 MNHEY and CDR2 SVGEGT. The V and J ends lost 0 bases and 5 bases, in that order; junction bases with no gene match: 2. The CDR3 totals 15 residues.

In its sample, this clonotype was seen a few times. The genes are TRBV5-1 and TRBJ2-7, with D unresolved. This CDR3 region has 14 residues. V was trimmed by 1 base and J by 1 base, leaving 9 bases between them. Germline-derived CDR1 and CDR2 are SGHRS and YFSETQ. CDR3 sequence (DNA): TGCGCCAGCAGCTTGAGTTCAGAATCCTACGAGCAGTACTTC. Translated: CASSLSSESYEQYF.

Many counts were recorded for this clonotype. The rearrangement joins TRBV6-1 to TRBJ2-1; tentatively, D is TRBD2 (6 bases). The CDR3 runs 15 residues. Germline-derived CDR1 and CDR2 are MNHNS and SASEGT. Trimming removed 7 bases at V and 9 bases at J, with 22 bases between. The CDR3 region is CASIPGVGPLSEQFF. The CDR3 DNA is TGTGCCAGCATTCCGGGGGTGGGACCCTTAAGTGAGCAGTTCTTC.

At least ten counts were recorded for this clonotype. V usage is TRBV20-1 and J usage is TRBJ2-1; the match to TRBD2 covers 8 bases. Germline values: CDR1 DFQATT, CDR2 SNEGSKA (reference sequence). V shed 6 bases and J 1 base; nucleotides not matched to a gene: 8. This CDR3 spans 15 amino acids. CDR3: CSARIAGLSYNEQFF. CDR3 DNA sequence: TGCAGTGCGCGTATAGCGGGGTTATCCTACAATGAGCAGTTCTTC.

The V gene is TRBV20-1, the J gene TRBJ1-2; no definite D call. Germline lookup yields CDR1 DFQATT and CDR2 SNEGSKA (reference sequence). CDR3 length: 14 residues. V shed 1 base and J shed 4 bases, with 13 bases lying between them. CDR3 in amino acids: CSARVTASSYGYTF. CDR3 in DNA: TGCAGTGCTAGAGTTACAGCCTCCTCCTATGGCTACACCTTC.

This clonotype has a handful of counts. V is TRBV20-1 and J is TRBJ1-5, with a tentative D call TRBD1 (5 bases). CDR1 DFQATT and CDR2 SNEGSKA come from the germline V gene (reference sequence). Trimming removed 4 bases at V and 2 bases at J, with 21 bases between. The CDR3 is 17 residues long. CDR3 region: CSATPMSGLHGNQPQHF. CDR3 nucleotides: TGCAGTGCTACCCCTATGTCGGGGCTTCATGGCAATCAGCCCCAGCATTTT.

Regarding this clonotype: This may stem from a read error, because a much larger clone lies one nucleotide away. CDR3 sequence (DNA): TGTGCCGGCAGCTTATACAGGGAACTCACAGATACGCAGTATTTT. Amino acids: CAGSLYRELTDTQYF. The chain joins TRBV13 to TRBJ2-3, with a possible D match to TRBD1 (6 bases). The CDR3 totals 15 residues. The germline V gene has CDR1 PRHDT and CDR2 FYEKMQ (reference sequence).

This clonotype was detected many times. The V gene is TRBV4-1, the J gene TRBJ2-3; 8 bases agree with TRBD1. There are 21 residues in the CDR3. The germline gives CDR1 MGHRA, CDR2 YSYEKL. V was pared by 0 bases and J by 0 bases, with 17 bases of the junction left unmatched. Here the CDR3 DNA reads TGCGCCAGCAGCCAAGAAGAGGGGACAGGCGCCCCACTAAGTAGCACAGATACGCAGTATTTT. Translating gives CASSQEEGTGAPLSSTDTQYF.